Sequencing of this TCR beta chain was carried out in a study of PD-1 blockade in classical Hodgkin lymphoma. Libraries were prepared by immunoSEQ multiplex PCR; TCRdb keeps only in-frame clonotypes and omits some of them. This table has 25,000 to 35,000 clones, approximately 85% appearing once. Trimming removed 4 bases from V and 2 bases from J, with 6 bases in between. The germline V gene encodes CDR1 SGHTA and CDR2 FQGNSA. The CDR3 consists of 13 residues. Time point reported: cycle 4 day 1 (C4D1), after less than 7 weeks of nivolumab. After autologous stem cell transplantation all patients relapsed, and prior brentuximab vedotin exposure differed between cohorts. CD4+ T cells were purified from thawed PBMCs by negative selection.

The V and J genes are TRBV7-2 and TRBJ1-5; D is unclear. Source: CD4+ T cells from blood, taken before the fourth cycle of nivolumab. The origin of this receptor is a human donor with classical Hodgkin lymphoma. CDR3 nucleotide sequence: TGTGCCAGCAGCTCCGGGGGCAATCAGCCCCAGCATTTT. This translates into CASSSGGNQPQHF.